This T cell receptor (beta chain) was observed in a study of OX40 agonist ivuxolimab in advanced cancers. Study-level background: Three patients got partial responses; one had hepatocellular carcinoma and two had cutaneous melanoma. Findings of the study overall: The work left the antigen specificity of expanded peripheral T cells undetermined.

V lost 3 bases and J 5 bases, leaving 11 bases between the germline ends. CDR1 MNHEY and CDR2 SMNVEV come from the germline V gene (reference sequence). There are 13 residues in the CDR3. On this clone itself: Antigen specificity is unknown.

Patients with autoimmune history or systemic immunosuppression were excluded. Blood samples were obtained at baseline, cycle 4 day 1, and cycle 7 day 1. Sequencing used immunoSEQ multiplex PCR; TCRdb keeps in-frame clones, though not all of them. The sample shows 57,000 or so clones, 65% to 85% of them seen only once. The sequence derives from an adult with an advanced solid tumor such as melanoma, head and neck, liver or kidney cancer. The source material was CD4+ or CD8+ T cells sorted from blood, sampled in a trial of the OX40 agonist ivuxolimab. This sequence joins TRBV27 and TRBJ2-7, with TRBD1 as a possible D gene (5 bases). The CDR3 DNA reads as TGTGCCAGCAGTTTCAAGGGGATTCACGAGCAGTACTTC. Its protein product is CASSFKGIHEQYF.